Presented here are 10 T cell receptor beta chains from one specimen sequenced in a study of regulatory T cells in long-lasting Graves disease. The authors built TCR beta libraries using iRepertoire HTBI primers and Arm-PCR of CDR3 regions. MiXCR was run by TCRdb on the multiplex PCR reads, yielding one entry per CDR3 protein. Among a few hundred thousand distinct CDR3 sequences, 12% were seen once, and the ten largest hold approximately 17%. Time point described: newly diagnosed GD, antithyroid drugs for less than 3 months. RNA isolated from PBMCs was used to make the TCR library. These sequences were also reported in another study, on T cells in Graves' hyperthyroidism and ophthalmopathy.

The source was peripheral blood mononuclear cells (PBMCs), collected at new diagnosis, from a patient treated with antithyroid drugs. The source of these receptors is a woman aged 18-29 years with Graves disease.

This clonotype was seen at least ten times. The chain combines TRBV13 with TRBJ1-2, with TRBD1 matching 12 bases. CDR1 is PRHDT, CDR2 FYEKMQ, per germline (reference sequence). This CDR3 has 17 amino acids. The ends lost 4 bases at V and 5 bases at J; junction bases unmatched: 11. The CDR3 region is CASSSGTGGPIGYGYTF. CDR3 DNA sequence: TGTGCCAGCAGCTCAGGGACAGGGGGCCCAATAGGGTATGGCTACACCTTC.

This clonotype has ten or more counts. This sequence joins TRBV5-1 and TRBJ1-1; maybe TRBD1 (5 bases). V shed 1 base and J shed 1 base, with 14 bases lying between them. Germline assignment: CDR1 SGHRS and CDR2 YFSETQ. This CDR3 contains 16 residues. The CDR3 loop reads CASSLIPGSWNTEAFF. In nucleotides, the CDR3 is TGCGCCAGCAGCTTGATCCCAGGGTCGTGGAACACTGAAGCTTTCTTT. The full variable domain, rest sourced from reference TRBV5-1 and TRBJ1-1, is KAGVTQTPRYLIKTRGQQVTLSCSPISGHRSVSWYQQTPGQGLQFLFEYFSETQRNKGNFPGRFSGRQFSNSRSEMNVSTLELGDSALYLCASSLIPGSWNTEAFFGQGTRLTVV.

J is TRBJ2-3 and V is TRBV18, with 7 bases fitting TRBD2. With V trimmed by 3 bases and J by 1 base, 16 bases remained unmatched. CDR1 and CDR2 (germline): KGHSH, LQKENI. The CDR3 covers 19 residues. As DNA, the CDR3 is TGTGCCAGCTCACCTAACTCGGCGTGGGAGGGGATCGGCACAGATACGCAGTATTTT. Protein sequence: CASSPNSAWEGIGTDTQYF.

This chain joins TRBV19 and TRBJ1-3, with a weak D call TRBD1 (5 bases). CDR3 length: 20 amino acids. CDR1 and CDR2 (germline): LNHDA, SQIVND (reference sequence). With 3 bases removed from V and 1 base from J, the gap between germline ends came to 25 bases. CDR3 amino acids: CASSIRTRDWARLSGNTIYF. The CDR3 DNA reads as TGTGCCAGTAGTATTCGTACCAGGGACTGGGCGAGGCTGTCTGGAAACACCATATATTTT.

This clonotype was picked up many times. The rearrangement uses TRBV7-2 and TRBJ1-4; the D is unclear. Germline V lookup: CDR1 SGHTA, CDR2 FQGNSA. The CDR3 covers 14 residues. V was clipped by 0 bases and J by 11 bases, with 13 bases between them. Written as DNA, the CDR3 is TGTGCCAGCAGCTTAGCCCCCCCTCTGAAGAAACTGTTTTTT. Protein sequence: CASSLAPPLKKLFF.

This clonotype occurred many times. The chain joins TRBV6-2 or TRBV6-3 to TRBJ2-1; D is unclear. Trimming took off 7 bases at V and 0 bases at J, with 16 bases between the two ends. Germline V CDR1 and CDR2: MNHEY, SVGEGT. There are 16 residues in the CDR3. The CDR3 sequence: CASISTRVGSYNEQFF. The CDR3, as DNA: TGTGCCAGCATTTCGACCCGGGTAGGCTCCTACAATGAGCAGTTCTTC.

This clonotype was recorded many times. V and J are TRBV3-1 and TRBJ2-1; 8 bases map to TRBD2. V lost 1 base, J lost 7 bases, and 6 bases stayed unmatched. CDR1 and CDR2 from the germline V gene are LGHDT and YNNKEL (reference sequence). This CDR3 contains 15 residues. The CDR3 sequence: CASSQGKRGWNEQFF. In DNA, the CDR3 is TGTGCCAGCAGCCAAGGGAAGCGGGGGTGGAATGAGCAGTTCTTC.

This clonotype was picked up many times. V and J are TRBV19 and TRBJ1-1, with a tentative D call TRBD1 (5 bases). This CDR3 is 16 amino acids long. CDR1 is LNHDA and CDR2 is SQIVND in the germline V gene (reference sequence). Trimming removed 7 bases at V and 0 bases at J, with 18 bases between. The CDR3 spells CASTPRAPDMNTEAFF. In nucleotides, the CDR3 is TGTGCCAGTACTCCCCGCGCACCGGACATGAACACTGAAGCTTTCTTT.

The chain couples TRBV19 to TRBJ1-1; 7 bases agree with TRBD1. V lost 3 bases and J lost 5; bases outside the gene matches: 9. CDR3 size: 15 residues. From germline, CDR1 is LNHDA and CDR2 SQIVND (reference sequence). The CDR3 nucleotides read TGTGCCAGTAGTATGAGGGCAGGGGGTTGGACTGAAGCTTTCTTT. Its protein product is CASSMRAGGWTEAFF.

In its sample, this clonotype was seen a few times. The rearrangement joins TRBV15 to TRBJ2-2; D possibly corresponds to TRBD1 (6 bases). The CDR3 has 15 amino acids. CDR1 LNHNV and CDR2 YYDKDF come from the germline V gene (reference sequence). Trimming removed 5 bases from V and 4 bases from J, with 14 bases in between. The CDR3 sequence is CATSADSPGTGELFF. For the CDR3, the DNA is TGTGCCACCAGCGCGGACAGCCCGGGCACCGGGGAGCTGTTTTTT.